These T cell receptor beta chains were read from a single sample in a study of blood T cell repertoires in COVID-19. Method: immunoSEQ multiplex PCR; TCRdb's copy keeps in-frame clones and lacks some. Of about 190,000 clones listed, around 84% are singletons. Sequences were obtained from peripheral blood. These TCRs come from a human donor in a cohort sampled during active COVID-19. CDR3s include the opening cysteine and the closing phenylalanine or tryptophan. A D gene is named only where the DNA matches it firmly. Some rows mark clone size as missing; the rest say once, few, many or name a class of expanded clone.

J gene	V gene	D gene	clone size	CDR3 protein	CDR3 DNA
TRBJ2-2	TRBV5-5	TRBD1	.	CASRDRGSGELFF	TGTGCCAGCCGGGACAGGGGGTCCGGGGAGCTGTTTTTT
TRBJ1-2	TRBV5-1	TRBD1	.	CASSYGTGGFNYGYTF	TGCGCCAGCAGTTATGGTACAGGGGGATTTAACTATGGCTACACCTTC
TRBJ1-1	TRBV10-3	TRBD1	.	CAIGPTGVAEAFF	TGTGCCATCGGGCCGACAGGGGTGGCTGAAGCTTTCTTT
TRBJ1-5	TRBV2	.	.	CASRREGGGLEQPQHF	TGTGCCAGCAGGAGGGAAGGTGGAGGGCTAGAGCAGCCCCAGCATTTT
TRBJ1-1	TRBV5-1	TRBD1	.	CASSMLQGGNTEAFF	TGCGCCAGCAGCATGTTACAGGGGGGGAACACTGAAGCTTTCTTT
TRBJ1-2	TRBV3-1/TRBV3-2	.	.	CASSQDIGANYGYTF	TGTGCCAGCAGCCAAGATATAGGGGCTAACTATGGCTACACCTTC
TRBJ2-5	TRBV11-1	.	.	CASSLGGLETQYF	TGTGCCAGCAGCTTGGGGGGTTTAGAGACCCAGTACTTC
TRBJ2-2	TRBV9	.	.	CASSDVFGTGELFF	TGTGCCAGCAGCGACGTATTCGGCACCGGGGAGCTGTTTTTT
TRBJ2-6	TRBV5-1	.	.	CASVPDRLRSGANVLTF	TGCGCCAGCGTCCCTGACAGGCTTCGCTCTGGGGCCAACGTCCTGACTTTC
TRBJ2-3	TRBV5-1	.	.	CASTLSVSTDTQYF	TGCGCCAGCACGTTAAGCGTTAGCACAGATACGCAGTATTTT
TRBJ1-1	TRBV27	.	.	CASSLVRGTEAFF	TGTGCCAGCAGTCTGGTGCGGGGCACTGAAGCTTTCTTT
TRBJ2-7	TRBV11-2	.	once	CASSLVDFYEQYF	TGTGCCAGCAGCTTAGTAGACTTCTACGAGCAGTACTTC
TRBJ1-2	TRBV15	.	.	CATSRPDRRVVGYTF	TGTGCCACCAGCAGACCGGACAGACGCGTGGTTGGCTACACCTTC
TRBJ1-3	TRBV29-1	TRBD1	.	CSVEWDRTGNTIYF	TGCAGCGTTGAATGGGACAGGACGGGAAACACCATATATTTT
TRBJ2-2	TRBV25-1	.	.	CASSVEVTGELFF	TGTGCCAGCAGTGTTGAGGTTACCGGGGAGCTGTTTTTT
TRBJ2-1	TRBV7-9	TRBD1	.	CASSKPGQGSYNEQFF	TGTGCCAGCAGCAAGCCGGGACAGGGGTCTTACAATGAGCAGTTCTTC
TRBJ1-5	TRBV19	TRBD1	.	CASSAPPGQGNQPQHF	TGTGCCAGTAGTGCCCCCCCGGGACAGGGAAATCAGCCCCAGCATTTT
TRBJ2-3	TRBV5-5	TRBD2	.	CASSPPGGGSDTQYF	TGTGCCAGCAGCCCTCCAGGCGGGGGATCAGATACGCAGTATTTT